The rows below give T cell receptor beta chains drawn from one sample of a study of beta chain features in type 1 diabetes. Using immunoSEQ multiplex PCR, the repertoire was profiled, and TCRdb retains in-frame clones only, with some absent. In the table there are around 310,000 clones, about 13% of which are singletons. Sequenced: naive CD4+ T cells from blood. These receptors originate from a young woman with type 1 diabetes. CDR3s include the opening cysteine and the closing phenylalanine or tryptophan. The D gene is left open where the match is weak. Where a row states a size, it is once, few, many or the class of an expanded clone; other rows omit it.

TRBD1 - 16 TRBJ2-6 TRBV5-4 CASSLARGPGANVLTF TGTGCCAGCAGCTTGGCCAGGGGGCCTGGGGCCAACGTCCTGACTTTC
TRBD2 few 15 TRBJ2-3 TRBV5-1 CASSLAGTSGNTQYF TGCGCCAGCAGCTTGGCCGGGACTAGCGGGAATACGCAGTATTTT
TRBD2 few 15 TRBJ2-1 TRBV28 CASSVAGERGNEQFF TGTGCCAGCAGCGTAGCGGGAGAGCGTGGCAATGAGCAGTTCTTC
TRBD2 few 15 TRBJ2-7 TRBV27 CASSSTSANSYEQYF TGTGCCAGCAGTTCTACTAGCGCTAACTCCTACGAGCAGTACTTC
- few 12 TRBJ2-1 TRBV6-6 CASSTDYNEQFF TGTGCCAGCTCCACAGACTACAATGAGCAGTTCTTC
- - 20 TRBJ2-6 TRBV27 CASSSPLRSPRSSGANVLTF TGTGCCAGCAGTTCTCCCCTTCGGTCCCCGAGGAGCTCTGGGGCCAACGTCCTGACTTTC
- - 12 TRBJ1-2 TRBV30 CAWSPAGYGYTF TGTGCCTGGAGTCCGGCGGGCTATGGCTACACCTTC
- - 17 TRBJ2-3 TRBV18 CASSPNQAQVFTDTQYF TGTGCCAGCTCACCAAATCAGGCACAGGTTTTCACAGATACGCAGTATTTT
- few 16 TRBJ2-3 TRBV7-9 CASRGTVGLYTDTQYF TGTGCCAGCAGGGGGACGGTGGGACTCTACACAGATACGCAGTATTTT
TRBD2 - 13 TRBJ2-3 TRBV2 CASSGGSLDTQYF TGTGCCAGCAGCGGCGGGAGTTTAGATACGCAGTATTTT
- - 15 TRBJ2-7 TRBV7-2 CASSFMGPASYEQYF TGTGCCAGCAGCTTTATGGGCCCAGCTTCTTACGAGCAGTACTTC
- - 15 TRBJ2-1 TRBV2 CASSPLGSSYNEQFF TGTGCCAGCAGTCCCCTCGGGAGCTCCTACAATGAGCAGTTCTTC
- few 13 TRBJ2-7 TRBV7-9 CASSYKAGYEQYF TGTGCCAGCAGCTATAAGGCGGGCTACGAGCAGTACTTC
TRBD1 - 16 TRBJ1-1 TRBV11-2 CASSFRGLGVNTEAFF TGTGCCAGCAGCTTTAGGGGGCTGGGGGTGAACACTGAAGCTTTCTTT
TRBD1 few 14 TRBJ2-5 TRBV5-1 CASSRGTGQETQYF TGCGCCAGCAGCCGGGGGACAGGGCAAGAGACCCAGTACTTC
TRBD2 - 15 TRBJ2-5 TRBV25-1 CASSVGRAGVETQYF TGTGCCAGCAGTGTCGGGAGGGCGGGCGTGGAGACCCAGTACTTC
- few 11 TRBJ1-1 TRBV20-1 CSLRVNTEAFF TGCAGCCTCCGAGTGAACACTGAAGCTTTCTTT
- few 12 TRBJ2-5 TRBV21-1 CASSKDSETQYF TGTGCCAGCAGCAAAGACTCGGAGACCCAGTACTTC
- few 14 TRBJ1-1 TRBV30 CAWGIDRLNTEAFF TGTGCCTGGGGCATCGACAGATTGAACACTGAAGCTTTCTTT
TRBD2 - 17 TRBJ2-1 TRBV11-2 CASSKRAGLAFGNEQFF TGTGCCAGCAGCAAACGCGCGGGACTAGCGTTTGGGAATGAGCAGTTCTTC
TRBD1 few 11 TRBJ1-1 TRBV20-1 CSAGGQAEAFF TGCAGTGCCGGGGGACAGGCTGAAGCTTTCTTT
TRBD2 - 15 TRBJ2-4 TRBV19 CASSTYSGGGDIQYF TGTGCCAGTAGTACCTACAGCGGGGGGGGTGACATTCAGTACTTC
TRBD1 - 16 TRBJ2-7 TRBV5-1 CASSILGQGSSYEQYF TGCGCCAGCAGCATATTAGGACAGGGAAGCTCCTACGAGCAGTACTTC